A single sample gave rise to the 26 T cell receptor beta chains below, sequenced in a study of blood T cell repertoires in COVID-19 (dated by TCRdb to about 2020). Library method: the immunoSEQ multiplex PCR assay. TCRdb provides this immuneACCESS table in a form limited to in-frame rearrangements. Some clones are lacking; in checked studies, under half of them reflect an unresolved V gene, and why the rest are absent is not known. For this sample there are hundreds of thousands of clones; around 84% appear just once. The ten largest make up 1% to 1.5% of the sample. The sequencing input was peripheral blood. The receptors were sampled from a man between 70 and 80 years old with acute or convalescent COVID-19.

This clone was seen more than once but under ten times. The chain is built from TRBV7-8 and TRBJ2-1; TRBD1 aligns across 7 bases. The CDR3 is made up of 14 amino acids. Germline CDR1 is SGHVS and CDR2 is FQNEAQ. With 5 bases clipped from V and 9 bases from J, the junction kept 10 bases outside the gene matches. The chain's CDR3 is CASSRGGRVGEQFF. The CDR3 DNA sequence: TGTGCCAGCAGCCGAGGGGGCAGGGTCGGTGAGCAGTTCTTC.

This sequence joins TRBV28 and TRBJ1-6, with D unresolved. V was cut by 3 bases and J by 3 bases, with 3 bases left in between. The CDR3 extends over 13 amino acids. The germline CDR1 and CDR2 sequences are MDHEN and SYDVKM. This CDR3 is CASSFSYNSPLHF. The DNA of the CDR3 is TGTGCCAGCAGTTTCAGCTATAATTCACCCCTCCACTTT.

This chain links TRBV7-8 with TRBJ2-7, with unresolved D. V was trimmed by 5 bases and J by 6 bases, leaving 17 bases between them. CDR1 is SGHVS, CDR2 FQNEAQ, per germline. This CDR3 has 14 residues. The CDR3 protein is CASSPIPGTPEQYF. The CDR3 region has the DNA TGTGCCAGCAGCCCCATCCCGGGTACGCCCGAGCAGTACTTC.

This chain connects TRBV23-1 to TRBJ2-7; a possible D gene is TRBD1 (7 bases). TRBV23-1 is labeled an ORF, and its function is uncertain. Trimming took 1 base from V and 0 from J, leaving 25 bases between them. This CDR3 has 20 amino acids. The CDR3 nucleotides read TGCGCCAGCAGTCAATTGGTTCCCAGATCAGGGGGGAGATTCTCCTACGAGCAGTACTTC. Translated, it gives CASSQLVPRSGGRFSYEQYF.

This clone was seen more than once but under ten times. J is TRBJ2-1 and V is TRBV27, with TRBD2 matching 7 bases. The ends lost 6 bases at V and 7 bases at J; junction bases unmatched: 12. CDR3 length: 15 residues. Germline CDR1 is MNHEY and CDR2 is SMNVEV (reference sequence). CDR3: CASRALAAGENEQFF. In DNA, the CDR3 is TGTGCCAGCAGGGCTCTAGCGGCGGGCGAGAATGAGCAGTTCTTC.

This clone was counted a few times. The chain carries TRBV6-5 and TRBJ1-4, with D tentatively TRBD1 (5 bases). Per germline, CDR1 MNHEY and CDR2 SVGAGI. V dropped 6 bases and J dropped 11 bases, with 10 bases sitting between them. The CDR3 totals 11 residues. The DNA of the CDR3 is TGTGCCAGCAGATCTCAGGGTAAACTGTTTTTT. This sequence encodes CASRSQGKLFF.

The chain joins TRBV30 to TRBJ2-1, with TRBD1 matching over 8 bases. CDR1 and CDR2 (germline): GTSNPN, SVGIG (reference sequence). The V and J ends lost 1 base and 9 bases, in that order; junction bases with no gene match: 8. The CDR3 is 14 residues long. CDR3 DNA sequence: TGTGCCTGGAGTGGACAGGGGATGTTTAGTGAGCAGTTCTTC. Residues: CAWSGQGMFSEQFF.

The V gene is TRBV7-2, the J gene TRBJ2-5, with 9 bases lining up with TRBD2. Looked up from germline, CDR1 is SGHTA and CDR2 is FQGNSA. CDR3 length: 17 amino acids. V dropped 3 bases and J dropped 1; count of bases not matched to a gene: 9. The CDR3, as DNA: TGTGCCAGCAGCTTGGTCGCGGGAGGGCCGGGCCAAGAGACCCAGTACTTC. It translates to CASSLVAGGPGQETQYF. The full variable domain, in which reference TRBV7-2 and TRBJ2-5 provide the parts outside the CDR3, is GAGVSQSPSNKVTEKGKDVELRCDPISGHTALYWYRQSLGQGLEFLIYFQGNSAPDKSGLPSDRFSAERTGGSVSTLTIQRTQQEDSAVYLCASSLVAGGPGQETQYFGPGTRLLVL.

This clone was seen once. This CDR3 is CASRATNTEAFF. CDR3 bases: TGTGCCAGTAGAGCAACGAACACTGAAGCTTTCTTT. The gene calls are TRBV19 and TRBJ1-1; D is ambiguous. Deletions cut 6 bases from V and 1 base from J, with 6 bases between. The CDR3 extends over 12 amino acids. Germline V gives CDR1 LNHDA, CDR2 SQIVND (reference sequence).

This chain links TRBV5-1 with TRBJ2-1, with TRBD2 as a possible D gene (5 bases). Germline CDR1 reads SGHRS; CDR2 reads YFSETQ. This CDR3 has 16 amino acids. V shed 0 bases and J shed 3 bases, with 13 bases lying between them. The CDR3 sequence is CASSLARRSGYNEQFF. CDR3 nucleotides: TGCGCCAGCAGCTTGGCCCGACGGAGCGGCTACAATGAGCAGTTCTTC.

The CDR3 DNA reads TGTGCCAGCTCACCGAGGACAGGAAGGAACACTGAAGCTTTCTTT. Protein product: CASSPRTGRNTEAFF. The V and J genes are TRBV18 and TRBJ1-1; the match to TRBD1 covers 7 bases. Per germline, CDR1 KGHSH and CDR2 LQKENI. This CDR3 is built from 15 residues. Trimming at V came to 3 bases and at J to 1 base, leaving 5 bases not matched to a gene.

The chain has TRBV7-9 and TRBJ1-5; D not resolved. V was pared by 1 base and J by 3 bases, with 7 bases between. Germline CDR1 is SEHNR and CDR2 is FQNEAQ (reference sequence). The CDR3 runs 14 residues. Written as DNA, the CDR3 is TGTGCCAGCAGCTTAGGGTTAGACAATCAGCCCCAGCATTTT. Protein sequence: CASSLGLDNQPQHF.

The chain links TRBV9 to TRBJ2-3; 8 nucleotides match TRBD1. Trimming took 2 bases from V and 1 from J; bases not matched to a gene: 12. Germline CDR1 and CDR2: SGDLS and YYNGEE. This CDR3 comprises 18 residues. CDR3 nucleotide sequence: TGTGCCAGCAGCGTGGCAGGGGGCGTTGGGATTGGCACAGATACGCAGTATTTT. Translation: CASSVAGGVGIGTDTQYF.

The V gene is TRBV28, the J gene TRBJ2-5, with TRBD2 matching over 12 bases. Germline trimming cut 4 bases from V and 5 bases from J; bases unmatched to any gene: 8. The CDR3 runs 16 residues. Germline CDR1 and CDR2: MDHEN and SYDVKM. CDR3: CASSSSRTSGVETQYF. The CDR3 bases are TGTGCCAGCAGTTCTTCCCGGACTAGCGGGGTGGAGACCCAGTACTTC. Variable domain in full (rest from reference TRBV28 and TRBJ2-5): DVKVTQSSRYLVKRTGEKVFLECVQDMDHENMFWYRQDPGLGLRLIYFSYDVKMKEKGDIPEGYSVSREKKERFSLILESASTNQTSMYLCASSSSRTSGVETQYFGPGTRLLVL.

The chain carries TRBV29-1 and TRBJ1-4; weak D call: TRBD1 (6 bases). From germline, CDR1 is SQVTM and CDR2 ANQGSEA. V dropped 8 bases and J dropped 7 bases, with 14 bases sitting between them. The CDR3 runs to 12 residues. CDR3: CSWRGAGEKLFF. CDR3 sequence (DNA): TGCAGCTGGCGGGGGGCGGGTGAAAAACTGTTTTTT.

The count of this clone is one. The chain combines TRBV6-1 with TRBJ1-6; D is unclear. The V end was cut by 3 bases, the J end by 4 bases, with 10 bases between. Per germline, CDR1 MNHNS and CDR2 SASEGT. This CDR3 is 15 amino acids long. This chain's CDR3 is CASSETPIYNSPLHF. For the CDR3, the DNA is TGTGCCAGCAGTGAGACTCCAATTTATAATTCACCCCTCCACTTT.

This clone was counted once. CDR3 region: CASSLVAGAGNTIYF. CDR3 bases: TGCGCCAGCAGCTTGGTAGCAGGGGCTGGAAACACCATATATTTT. This chain links TRBV5-1 with TRBJ1-3; D is perhaps TRBD1 (6 bases). V dropped 0 bases and J dropped 2 bases, with 9 bases sitting between them. CDR3 length: 15 amino acids. Germline V gene data show CDR1 as SGHRS and CDR2 as YFSETQ.

The DNA for the CDR3 is TGTGCCAGCAGCTTTTCTTTGCGGGTCTCCTACAATGAGCAGTTCTTC. This sequence encodes CASSFSLRVSYNEQFF. The chain uses TRBV7-8 and TRBJ2-1, with D maybe TRBD2 (5 bases). Germline assignment: CDR1 SGHVS and CDR2 FQNEAQ. The CDR3 sequence is 16 residues long. V was cut by 3 bases and J by 0 bases, with 12 bases left in between.

The chain uses TRBV3-1 (or the pseudogene TRBV3-2) and TRBJ2-4, with a possible D match to TRBD2 (7 bases). This CDR3 has 16 residues. Trimming left V 2 bases short and J 1 base short, with 12 bases between. Germline assignment: CDR1 LGHDT and CDR2 YNNKEL (reference sequence). CDR3 region: CASSQRGGDAKNIQYF. The CDR3 nucleotides read TGTGCCAGCAGCCAACGAGGGGGGGATGCCAAAAACATTCAGTACTTC.

In this sample, this clone turned up once. The gene calls are TRBV19 and TRBJ1-2; D may be TRBD1 (5 bases). Trimming removed 8 bases at V and 5 bases at J, with 21 bases between. There are 15 residues in the CDR3. CDR1 and CDR2 (germline): LNHDA, SQIVND (reference sequence). The CDR3 protein is CASRPQGGDGYGYTF. The DNA of the CDR3 is TGTGCCAGTCGACCCCAGGGAGGGGATGGGTATGGCTACACCTTC.

The rearrangement joins TRBV9 to TRBJ2-2, with D hard to call. The CDR3 length is 13 residues. V shed 4 bases and J shed 8 bases, with 12 bases lying between them. Germline-derived CDR1 and CDR2 are SGDLS and YYNGEE. The CDR3 coding sequence is TGTGCCAGCAGCACCGACACGGTGGGGGAGCTGTTTTTT. Translated, it gives CASSTDTVGELFF.

In DNA form, the CDR3 reads TGTGCCAGCGCCAGGGCTGGGGCCAACGTCCTGACTTTC. This sequence encodes CASARAGANVLTF. V usage is TRBV13 and J usage is TRBJ2-6, with D perhaps matching TRBD1 (5 bases). The V gene lost 8 bases and the J gene lost 2 bases, with 7 bases spanning the gap. The CDR3 consists of 13 residues. The germline V gene has CDR1 PRHDT and CDR2 FYEKMQ (reference sequence).

This chain links TRBV6-5 with TRBJ2-7; 13 bases align to TRBD2. J lost 7 bases, V lost 6 bases, and 6 bases had no gene match. The CDR3 has 14 residues. Germline CDR1 is MNHEY and CDR2 is SVGAGI. In nucleotides, the CDR3 is TGTGCCAGCAGAAGGACTAGCGGGAGTAGGGAGCAGTACTTC. Translation gives CASRRTSGSREQYF.

This clone occurred a few times. This chain joins TRBV27 and TRBJ2-1, with 10 nucleotides matching TRBD2. Germline CDR1 and CDR2: MNHEY and SMNVEV (reference sequence). J gave up 10 bases and V 8 bases, and 8 bases lay outside the gene matches. The CDR3 sequence is 13 residues long. This CDR3 reads CASSASGSGEQFF. The DNA for the CDR3 is TGTGCCAGCTCGGCTAGCGGGAGTGGAGAGCAGTTCTTC.

The chain employs TRBV7-2 and TRBJ1-2, with D maybe TRBD1 (5 bases). This CDR3 has 15 residues. The germline CDR1 and CDR2 sequences are SGHTA and FQGNSA. The germline V and J ends were trimmed by 0 bases and 4 bases, with 12 bases remaining between them. This chain's CDR3 is CASSLATSTVYGYTF. The DNA for the CDR3 is TGTGCCAGCAGCTTAGCAACCTCGACAGTCTATGGCTACACCTTC.

On this clone: Other DNA sequences within the sample encode an identical CDR3. This rearrangement joins TRBV27 to TRBJ2-7, with 7 positions matching TRBD1. The CDR3 is made up of 14 amino acids. The V segment lost 0 bases and the J segment 2 bases; nucleotides outside the gene matches: 1. Germline lookup yields CDR1 MNHEY and CDR2 SMNVEV (reference sequence). The chain's CDR3 is CASSLSGGPYEQYF. The CDR3 bases are TGTGCCAGCAGTTTATCAGGGGGCCCCTACGAGCAGTACTTC.